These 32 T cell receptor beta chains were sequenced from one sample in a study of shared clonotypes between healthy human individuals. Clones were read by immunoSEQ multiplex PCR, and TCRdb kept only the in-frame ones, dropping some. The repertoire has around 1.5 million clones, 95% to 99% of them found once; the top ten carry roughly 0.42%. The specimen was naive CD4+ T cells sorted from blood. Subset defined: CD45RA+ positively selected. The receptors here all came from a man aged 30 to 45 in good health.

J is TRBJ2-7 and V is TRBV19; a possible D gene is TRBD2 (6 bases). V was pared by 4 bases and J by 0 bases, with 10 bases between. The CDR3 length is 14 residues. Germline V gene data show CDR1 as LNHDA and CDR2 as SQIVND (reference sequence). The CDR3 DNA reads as TGTGCCAGTAGTACGACTAGGATCTCCTACGAGCAGTACTTC. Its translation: CASSTTRISYEQYF. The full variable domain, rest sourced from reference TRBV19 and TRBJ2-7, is DGGITQSPKYLFRKEGQNVTLSCEQNLNHDAMYWYRQDPGQGLRLIYYSQIVNDFQKGDIAEGYSVSREKKESFPLTVTSAQKNPTAFYLCASSTTRISYEQYFGPGTRLTVT.

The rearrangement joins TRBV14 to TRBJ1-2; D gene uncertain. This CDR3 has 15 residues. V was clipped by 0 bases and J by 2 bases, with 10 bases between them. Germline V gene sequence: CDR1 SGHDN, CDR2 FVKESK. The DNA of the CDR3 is TGTGCCAGCAGCCAAGATCTGGGCAGCAACTATGGCTACACCTTC. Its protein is CASSQDLGSNYGYTF.

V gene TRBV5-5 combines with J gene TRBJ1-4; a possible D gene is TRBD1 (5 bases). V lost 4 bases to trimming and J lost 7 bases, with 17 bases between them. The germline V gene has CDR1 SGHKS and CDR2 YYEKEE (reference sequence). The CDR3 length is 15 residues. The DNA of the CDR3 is TGTGCCAGCAGCATGGGACTTCTAGGTGGTGAAAAACTGTTTTTT. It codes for CASSMGLLGGEKLFF. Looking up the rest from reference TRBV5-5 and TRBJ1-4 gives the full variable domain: DAGVTQSPTHLIKTRGQQVTLRCSPISGHKSVSWYQQVLGQGPQFIFQYYEKEERGRGNFPDRFSARQFPNYSSELNVNALLLGDSALYLCASSMGLLGGEKLFFGSGTQLSVL.

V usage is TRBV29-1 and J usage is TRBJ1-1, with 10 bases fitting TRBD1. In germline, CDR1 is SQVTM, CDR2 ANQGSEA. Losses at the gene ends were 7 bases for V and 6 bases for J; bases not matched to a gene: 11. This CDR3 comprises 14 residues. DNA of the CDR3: TGCAGCGAAGAAGTGGGACAGGGGTTTCCTGAAGCTTTCTTT. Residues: CSEEVGQGFPEAFF.

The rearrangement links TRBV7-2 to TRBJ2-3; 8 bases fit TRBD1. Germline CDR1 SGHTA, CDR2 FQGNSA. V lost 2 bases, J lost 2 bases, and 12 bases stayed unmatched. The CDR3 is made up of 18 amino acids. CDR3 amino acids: CASSLRVHWTGLTDTQYF. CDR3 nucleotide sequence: TGTGCCAGCAGCTTAAGGGTCCATTGGACAGGGCTCACAGATACGCAGTATTTT.

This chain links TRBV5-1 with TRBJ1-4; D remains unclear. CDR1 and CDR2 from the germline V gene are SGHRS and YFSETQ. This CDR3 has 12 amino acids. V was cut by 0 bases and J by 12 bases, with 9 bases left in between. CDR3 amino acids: CASSLVGEELFF. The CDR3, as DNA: TGCGCCAGCAGCTTGGTCGGGGAGGAACTGTTTTTT.

The CDR3 sequence is CASRDGRTTGELFF. The CDR3 region has the DNA TGTGCCAGCCGGGACGGTCGAACGACCGGGGAGCTGTTTTTT. V and J are TRBV25-1 and TRBJ2-2; D possibly uses TRBD1 or TRBD2 (5 bases each). Per the germline V gene, CDR1 is MGHDK and CDR2 is SYGVNS. The CDR3 extends over 14 amino acids. V lost 8 bases and J 5 bases, leaving 15 bases between the germline ends.

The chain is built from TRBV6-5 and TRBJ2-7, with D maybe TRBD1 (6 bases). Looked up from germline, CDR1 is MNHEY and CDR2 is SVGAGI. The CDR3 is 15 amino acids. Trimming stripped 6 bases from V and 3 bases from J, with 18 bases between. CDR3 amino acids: CASSQYRDTLYEQYF. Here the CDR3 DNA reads TGTGCCAGCAGCCAATATCGGGACACTCTCTACGAGCAGTACTTC.

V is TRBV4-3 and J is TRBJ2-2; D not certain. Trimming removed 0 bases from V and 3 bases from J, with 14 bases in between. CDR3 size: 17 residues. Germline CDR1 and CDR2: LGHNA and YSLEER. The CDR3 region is CASSQEAHPRDTGELFF. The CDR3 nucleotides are TGCGCCAGCAGCCAAGAGGCCCACCCGCGCGACACCGGGGAGCTGTTTTTT.

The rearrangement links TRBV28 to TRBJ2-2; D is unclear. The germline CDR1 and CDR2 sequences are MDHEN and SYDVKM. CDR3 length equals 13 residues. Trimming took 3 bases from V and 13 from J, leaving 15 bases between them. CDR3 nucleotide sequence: TGTGCCAGCAGTTTTGGTAGCAAGTTTTCGCTGTTTTTT. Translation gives CASSFGSKFSLFF.

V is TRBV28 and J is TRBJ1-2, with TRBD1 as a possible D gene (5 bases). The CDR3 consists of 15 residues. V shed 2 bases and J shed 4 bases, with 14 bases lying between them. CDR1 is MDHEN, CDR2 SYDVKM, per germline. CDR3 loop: CASSLPGSGVYGYTF. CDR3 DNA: TGTGCCAGCAGTTTACCAGGGTCAGGAGTCTATGGCTACACCTTC.

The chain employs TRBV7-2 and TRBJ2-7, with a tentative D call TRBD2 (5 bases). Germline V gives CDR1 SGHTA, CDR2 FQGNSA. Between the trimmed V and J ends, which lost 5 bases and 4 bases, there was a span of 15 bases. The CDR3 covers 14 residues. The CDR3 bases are TGTGCCAGCAGCCCCCGGCTCCGGAGGTACGAGCAGTACTTC. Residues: CASSPRLRRYEQYF.

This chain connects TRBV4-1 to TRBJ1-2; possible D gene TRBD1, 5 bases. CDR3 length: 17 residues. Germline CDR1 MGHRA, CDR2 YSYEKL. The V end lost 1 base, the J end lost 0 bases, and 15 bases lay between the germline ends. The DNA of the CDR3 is TGCGCCAGCAGCCAAGTCCTGGGGCAGGGACCTAACTATGGCTACACCTTC. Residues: CASSQVLGQGPNYGYTF.

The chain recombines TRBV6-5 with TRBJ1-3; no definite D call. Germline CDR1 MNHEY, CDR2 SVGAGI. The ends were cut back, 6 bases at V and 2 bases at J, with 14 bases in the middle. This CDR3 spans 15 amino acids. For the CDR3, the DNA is TGTGCCAGCAGGGGAACGGGGTTTACTGGAAACACCATATATTTT. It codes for CASRGTGFTGNTIYF.

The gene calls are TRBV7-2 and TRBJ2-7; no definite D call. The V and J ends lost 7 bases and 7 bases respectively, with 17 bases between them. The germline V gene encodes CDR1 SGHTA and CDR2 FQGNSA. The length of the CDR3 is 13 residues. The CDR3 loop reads CASTIGPSREQYF. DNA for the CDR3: TGTGCCAGCACCATCGGGCCTTCTCGGGAGCAGTACTTC.

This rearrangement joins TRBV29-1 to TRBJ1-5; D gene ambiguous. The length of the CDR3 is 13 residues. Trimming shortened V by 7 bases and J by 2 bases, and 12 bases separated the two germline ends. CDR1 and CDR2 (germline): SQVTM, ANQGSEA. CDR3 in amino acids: CSAKLDGNQPQHF. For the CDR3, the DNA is TGCAGCGCCAAACTGGACGGCAATCAGCCCCAGCATTTT.

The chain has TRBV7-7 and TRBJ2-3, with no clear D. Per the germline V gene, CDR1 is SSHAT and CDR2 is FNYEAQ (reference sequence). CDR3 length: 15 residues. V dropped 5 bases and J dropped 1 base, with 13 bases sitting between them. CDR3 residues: CASSLISAGTDTQYF. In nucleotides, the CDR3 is TGTGCCAGCAGCCTAATATCGGCGGGCACAGATACGCAGTATTTT.

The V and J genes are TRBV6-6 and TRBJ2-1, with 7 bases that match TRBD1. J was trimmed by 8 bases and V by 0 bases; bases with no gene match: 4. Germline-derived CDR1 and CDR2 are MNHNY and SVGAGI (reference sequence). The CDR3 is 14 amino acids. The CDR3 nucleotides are TGTGCCAGCAGTTACTCGAGTAGGGGGCATGAGCAGTTCTTC. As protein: CASSYSSRGHEQFF.

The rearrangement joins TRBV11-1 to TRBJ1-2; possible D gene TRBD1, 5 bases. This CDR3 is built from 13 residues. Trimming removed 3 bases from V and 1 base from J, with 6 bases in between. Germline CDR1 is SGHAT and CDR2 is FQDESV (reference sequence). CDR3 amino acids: CASSLGLNYGYTF. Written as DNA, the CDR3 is TGTGCCAGCAGCTTGGGGCTTAACTATGGCTACACCTTC.

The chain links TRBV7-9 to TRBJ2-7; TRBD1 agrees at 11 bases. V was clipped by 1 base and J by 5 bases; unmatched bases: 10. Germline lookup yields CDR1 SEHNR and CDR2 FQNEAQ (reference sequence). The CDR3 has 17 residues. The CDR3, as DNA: TGTGCCAGCAGCTTAGGGCCCGGTGTGGGACAGGGGGACGAGCAGTACTTC. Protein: CASSLGPGVGQGDEQYF.

CDR3 bases: TGTGCCATCAGTGAGTCGTTAGGGACAGCCAACAATGAGCAGTTCTTC. This sequence encodes CAISESLGTANNEQFF. The rearrangement uses TRBV10-3 and TRBJ2-1; 7 nucleotides line up with TRBD1. Trimming took 0 bases from V and 5 from J; bases not matched to a gene: 7. This CDR3 contains 16 residues. The V gene's germline CDR1 is ENHRY and CDR2 SYGVKD.

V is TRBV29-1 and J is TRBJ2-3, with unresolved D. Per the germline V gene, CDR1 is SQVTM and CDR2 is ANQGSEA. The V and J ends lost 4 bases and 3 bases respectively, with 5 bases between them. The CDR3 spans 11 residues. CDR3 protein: CSVAKTDTQYF. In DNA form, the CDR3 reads TGCAGCGTTGCAAAAACAGATACGCAGTATTTT.

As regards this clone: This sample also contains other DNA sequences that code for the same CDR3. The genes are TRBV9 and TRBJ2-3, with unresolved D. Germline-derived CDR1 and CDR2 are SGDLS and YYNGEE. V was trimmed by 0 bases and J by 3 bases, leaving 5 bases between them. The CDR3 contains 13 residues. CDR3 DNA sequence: TGTGCCAGCAGCGTAGTTTTAACAGATACGCAGTATTTT. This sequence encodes CASSVVLTDTQYF.

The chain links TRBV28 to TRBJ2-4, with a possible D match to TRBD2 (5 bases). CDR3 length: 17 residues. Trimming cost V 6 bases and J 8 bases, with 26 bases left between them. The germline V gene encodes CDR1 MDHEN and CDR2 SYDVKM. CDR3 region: CASRLTAGLPRRYIQYF. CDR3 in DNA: TGTGCCAGCAGACTTACGGCAGGTCTCCCACGGAGGTACATTCAGTACTTC.

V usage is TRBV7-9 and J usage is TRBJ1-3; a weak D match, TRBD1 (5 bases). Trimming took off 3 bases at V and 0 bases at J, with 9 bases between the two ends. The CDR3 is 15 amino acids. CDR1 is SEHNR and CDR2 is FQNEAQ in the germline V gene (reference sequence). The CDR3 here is CASSFEGPSGNTIYF. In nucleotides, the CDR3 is TGTGCCAGCAGCTTCGAGGGGCCCTCTGGAAACACCATATATTTT.

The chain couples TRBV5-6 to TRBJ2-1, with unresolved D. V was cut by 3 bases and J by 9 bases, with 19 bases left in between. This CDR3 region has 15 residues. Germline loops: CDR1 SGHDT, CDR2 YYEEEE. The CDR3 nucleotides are TGTGCCAGCAGCTCGGTGGCAGGACCCCTCGGTGAGCAGTTCTTC. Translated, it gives CASSSVAGPLGEQFF.

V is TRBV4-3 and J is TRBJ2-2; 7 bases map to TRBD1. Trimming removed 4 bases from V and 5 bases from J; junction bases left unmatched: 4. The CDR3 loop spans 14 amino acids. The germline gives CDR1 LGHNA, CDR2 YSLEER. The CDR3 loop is CASSPQGRTGELFF. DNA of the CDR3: TGCGCCAGCAGCCCACAGGGGCGTACCGGGGAGCTGTTTTTT.

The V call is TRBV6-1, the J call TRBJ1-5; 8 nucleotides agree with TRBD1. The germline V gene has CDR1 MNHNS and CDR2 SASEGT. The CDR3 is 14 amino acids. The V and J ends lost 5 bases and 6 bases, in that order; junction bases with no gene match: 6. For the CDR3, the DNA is TGTGCCAGCAGTCCAGGGGGCGAACTTCAGCCCCAGCATTTT. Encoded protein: CASSPGGELQPQHF.

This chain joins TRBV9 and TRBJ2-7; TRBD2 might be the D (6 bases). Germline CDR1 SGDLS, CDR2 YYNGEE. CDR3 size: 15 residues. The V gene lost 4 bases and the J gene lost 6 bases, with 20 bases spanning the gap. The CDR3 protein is CASSIGGAGPPEQYF. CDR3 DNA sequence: TGTGCCAGCAGCATCGGAGGGGCGGGACCTCCCGAGCAGTACTTC. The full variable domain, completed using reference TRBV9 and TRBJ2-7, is DSGVTQTPKHLITATGQRVTLRCSPRSGDLSVYWYQQSLDQGLQFLIQYYNGEERAKGNILERFSAQQFPDLHSELNLSSLELGDSALYFCASSIGGAGPPEQYFGPGTRLTVT.

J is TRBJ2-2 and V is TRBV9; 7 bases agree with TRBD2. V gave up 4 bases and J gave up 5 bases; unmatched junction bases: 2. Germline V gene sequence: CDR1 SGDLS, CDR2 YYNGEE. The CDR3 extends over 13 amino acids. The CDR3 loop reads CASSISGTGELFF. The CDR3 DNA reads TGTGCCAGCAGCATTAGCGGGACCGGGGAGCTGTTTTTT.

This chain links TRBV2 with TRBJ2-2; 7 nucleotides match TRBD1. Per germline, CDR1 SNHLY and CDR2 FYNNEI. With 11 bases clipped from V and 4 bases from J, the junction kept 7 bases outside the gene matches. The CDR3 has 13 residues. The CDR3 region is CAGGQEPTGELFF. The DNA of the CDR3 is TGTGCCGGAGGACAGGAACCCACCGGGGAGCTGTTTTTT.

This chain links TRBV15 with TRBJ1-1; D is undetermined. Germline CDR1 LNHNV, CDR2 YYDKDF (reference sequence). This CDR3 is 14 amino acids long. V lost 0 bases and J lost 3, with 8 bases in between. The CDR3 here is CATSRDRSYTEAFF. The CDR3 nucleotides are TGTGCCACCAGCAGAGATCGCAGTTACACTGAAGCTTTCTTT.